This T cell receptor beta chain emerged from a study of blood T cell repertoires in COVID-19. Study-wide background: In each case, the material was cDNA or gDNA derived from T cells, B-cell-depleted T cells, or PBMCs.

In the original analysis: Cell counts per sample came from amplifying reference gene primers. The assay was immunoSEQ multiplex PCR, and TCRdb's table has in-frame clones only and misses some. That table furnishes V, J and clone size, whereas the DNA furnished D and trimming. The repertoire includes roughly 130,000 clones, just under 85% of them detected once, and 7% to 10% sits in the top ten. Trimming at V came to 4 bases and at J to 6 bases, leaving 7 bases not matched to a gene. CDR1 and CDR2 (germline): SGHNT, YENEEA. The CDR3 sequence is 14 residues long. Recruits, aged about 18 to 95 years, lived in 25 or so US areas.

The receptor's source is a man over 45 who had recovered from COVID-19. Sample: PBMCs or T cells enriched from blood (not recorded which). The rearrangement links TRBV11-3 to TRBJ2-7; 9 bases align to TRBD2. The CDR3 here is CASSSGTSTGEQYF. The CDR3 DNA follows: TGTGCCAGCAGCTCCGGGACTAGCACTGGCGAGCAGTACTTC.